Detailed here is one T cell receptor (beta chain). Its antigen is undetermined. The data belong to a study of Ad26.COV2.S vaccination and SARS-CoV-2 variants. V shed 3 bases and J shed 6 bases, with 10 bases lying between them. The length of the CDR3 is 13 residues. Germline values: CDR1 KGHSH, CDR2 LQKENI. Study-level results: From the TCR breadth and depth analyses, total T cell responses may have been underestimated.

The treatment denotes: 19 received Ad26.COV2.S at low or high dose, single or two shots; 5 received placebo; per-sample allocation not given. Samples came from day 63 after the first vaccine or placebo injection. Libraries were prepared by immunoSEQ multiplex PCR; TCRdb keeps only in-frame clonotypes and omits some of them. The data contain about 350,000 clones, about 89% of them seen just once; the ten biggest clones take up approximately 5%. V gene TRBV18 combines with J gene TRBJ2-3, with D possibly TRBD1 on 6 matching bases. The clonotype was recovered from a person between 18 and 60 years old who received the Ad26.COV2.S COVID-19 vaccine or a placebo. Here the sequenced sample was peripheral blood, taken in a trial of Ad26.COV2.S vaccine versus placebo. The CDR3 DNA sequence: TGTGCCAGCTCACCGGAGACAGGTGATACGCAGTATTTT. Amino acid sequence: CASSPETGDTQYF.